The 22 T cell receptor beta chains listed next were all sequenced from one sample in a study of blood T cell repertoires in COVID-19. Sequencing used immunoSEQ multiplex PCR; TCRdb keeps in-frame clones, though not all of them. The data show 150,000 or so clones, about 79% seen once. Material: PBMCs or T cells enriched from blood (not recorded which). These receptor sequences come from a man between 50 and 59 years old who had recovered from COVID-19.

V is TRBV3-1 (or the pseudogene TRBV3-2) and J is TRBJ2-2, with 10 nucleotides matching TRBD2. Trimming took 4 bases from V and 2 from J; bases not matched to a gene: 7. The germline CDR1 and CDR2 sequences are LGHDT and YNNKEL (reference sequence). The CDR3 totals 17 residues. The CDR3 nucleotides are TGTGCCAGCAGCCGAGAAAGCGGGGGGGTAAACACCGGGGAGCTGTTTTTT. Its protein is CASSRESGGVNTGELFF.

The gene calls are TRBV28 and TRBJ1-4; D not certain. The ends were cut back, 3 bases at V and 6 bases at J, with 14 bases in the middle. Germline V lookup: CDR1 MDHEN, CDR2 SYDVKM. CDR3 length equals 15 residues. This CDR3 reads CASSFVRAGDEKLFF. Written as DNA, the CDR3 is TGTGCCAGCAGTTTCGTTCGAGCCGGGGATGAAAAACTGTTTTTT.

V usage is TRBV5-1 and J usage is TRBJ2-7; perhaps TRBD1 as D (6 bases). Germline CDR1 is SGHRS and CDR2 is YFSETQ. The CDR3 is 17 amino acids. The ends were cut back, 1 base at V and 7 bases at J, with 24 bases in the middle. The chain's CDR3 is CASSLLSLRDKFVEQYF. For the CDR3, the DNA is TGCGCCAGCAGCTTGTTATCCCTCCGGGACAAATTCGTTGAGCAGTACTTC. The full variable domain, completed using reference TRBV5-1 and TRBJ2-7, is KAGVTQTPRYLIKTRGQQVTLSCSPISGHRSVSWYQQTPGQGLQFLFEYFSETQRNKGNFPGRFSGRQFSNSRSEMNVSTLELGDSALYLCASSLLSLRDKFVEQYFGPGTRLTVT.

This clone was detected only once. This chain uses TRBV9 with TRBJ2-3, with 16 bases aligning to TRBD2. The CDR3 is 20 amino acids. Losses at the gene ends were 4 bases for V and 4 bases for J; bases not matched to a gene: 15. Germline V lookup: CDR1 SGDLS, CDR2 YYNGEE. As DNA, the CDR3 is TGTGCCAGCAGCTATGGCTTGATCGGGACTAGCGGGGGGGCCCCAGATACGCAGTATTTT. Translated: CASSYGLIGTSGGAPDTQYF. Combining the CDR3 with reference TRBV9 and TRBJ2-3 gives the whole variable domain DSGVTQTPKHLITATGQRVTLRCSPRSGDLSVYWYQQSLDQGLQFLIQYYNGEERAKGNILERFSAQQFPDLHSELNLSSLELGDSALYFCASSYGLIGTSGGAPDTQYFGPGTRLTVL.

The genes are TRBV19 and TRBJ1-4, with TRBD1 matching 7 bases. The germline V gene encodes CDR1 LNHDA and CDR2 SQIVND (reference sequence). The CDR3 length is 13 residues. CDR3 sequence (DNA): TGTGCAACAAAACAGGGGCTTAATGAAAAACTGTTTTTT. Protein: CATKQGLNEKLFF.

This chain joins TRBV19 and TRBJ2-1; 14 bases line up with TRBD2. Trimming removed 8 bases from V and 4 bases from J; junction bases left unmatched: 7. Germline V gene data show CDR1 as LNHDA and CDR2 as SQIVND (reference sequence). The CDR3 is made up of 16 amino acids. CDR3 coding DNA: TGTGCCAGTCTAGGACTAGCGGGGGGCCAGTACAATGAGCAGTTCTTC. Translating it yields CASLGLAGGQYNEQFF.

This clone was found a few times. V is TRBV6-5 and J is TRBJ2-3; 7 bases agree with TRBD1. The germline CDR1 and CDR2 sequences are MNHEY and SVGAGI. The length of the CDR3 is 14 residues. Unmatched junction bases numbered 3, after V lost 6 bases and J lost 0 bases. The CDR3 coding sequence is TGTGCCAGCAGCGACAGGGCTAGCACAGATACGCAGTATTTT. This codes for CASSDRASTDTQYF.

The gene calls are TRBV3-1 (or the pseudogene TRBV3-2) and TRBJ1-2; D possibly corresponds to TRBD1 (5 bases). The germline V gene has CDR1 LGHDT and CDR2 YNNKEL (reference sequence). This CDR3 is 14 amino acids long. The V end was cut by 4 bases, the J end by 8 bases, with 17 bases between. The CDR3 DNA reads TGTGCCAGCAGCCCGTTAGGGGCCGTGGGGGGCTACACCTTC. This codes for CASSPLGAVGGYTF.

V gene TRBV2 combines with J gene TRBJ2-1; TRBD2 is a possible D gene (7 bases). CDR3 length: 13 residues. Trimming stripped 9 bases from V and 5 bases from J, with 14 bases between. Germline V gene lookup returns CDR1 SNHLY and CDR2 FYNNEI. The CDR3 DNA follows: TGTGCCAGGGGGGGGGCCGCGGACAATGAGCAGTTCTTC. Protein: CARGGAADNEQFF.

The chain carries TRBV12-3 or TRBV12-4 and TRBJ1-1; 7 bases agree with TRBD1. Trimming took 6 bases from V and 5 from J; bases not matched to a gene: 6. This CDR3 is built from 13 residues. CDR3 amino acids: CASRTGSWTEAFF. The CDR3 coding sequence is TGTGCCAGCAGGACAGGGAGTTGGACTGAAGCTTTCTTT.

The gene calls are TRBV28 and TRBJ1-2; unclear D gene. This CDR3 has 12 amino acids. CDR1 and CDR2 from the germline V gene are MDHEN and SYDVKM. V was trimmed by 6 bases and J by 6 bases, leaving 11 bases between them. DNA for the CDR3: TGTGCCAGCAGCCTAGCGGGGAATGGCTACACCTTC. Amino acids: CASSLAGNGYTF.

The J gene is TRBJ2-2, the V gene TRBV3-1 (or the pseudogene TRBV3-2); 9 bases align to TRBD2. J was trimmed by 3 bases and V by 2 bases; bases with no gene match: 7. The CDR3 has 17 amino acids. Per germline, CDR1 LGHDT and CDR2 YNNKEL (reference sequence). The CDR3 DNA is TGTGCCAGCAGCCAATACCTAGCGGGGAGACACACCGGGGAGCTGTTTTTT. Translation gives CASSQYLAGRHTGELFF.

The chain joins TRBV4-2 to TRBJ2-2; 9 nucleotides align to TRBD1. The CDR3 extends over 18 amino acids. Losses at the gene ends were 0 bases for V and 4 bases for J; bases not matched to a gene: 9. The V gene's germline CDR1 is LGHNA and CDR2 YNFKEQ. This chain's CDR3 is CASSQDRRGTGTTGELFF. CDR3 coding DNA: TGTGCCAGCAGCCAAGACAGGCGCGGGACAGGGACCACCGGGGAGCTGTTTTTT.

The chain links TRBV2 to TRBJ1-5; D possibly corresponds to TRBD1 (5 bases). Germline assignment: CDR1 SNHLY and CDR2 FYNNEI. The V end lost 7 bases, the J end lost 0 bases, and 13 bases lay between the germline ends. The length of the CDR3 is 15 residues. This CDR3 reads CASTSQGNSNQPQHF. The CDR3 DNA reads TGTGCCAGCACATCTCAGGGCAATAGCAATCAGCCCCAGCATTTT.

CDR3 residues: CASSISGQGREKLFF. For the CDR3, the DNA is TGTGCCAGTAGTATATCCGGACAGGGACGGGAAAAACTGTTTTTT. The genes are TRBV19 and TRBJ1-4; 8 nucleotides match TRBD1. CDR1 and CDR2 (germline): LNHDA, SQIVND (reference sequence). V trimming: 2 bases; J trimming: 8 bases; junction bases outside the gene matches: 7. The CDR3 contains 15 residues.

The chain carries TRBV7-3 and TRBJ2-7; 8 positions agree with TRBD1. Germline CDR1 reads SGHTA; CDR2 reads FQGTGA. The CDR3 loop spans 14 amino acids. With 5 bases clipped from V and 4 bases from J, the junction kept 7 bases outside the gene matches. The CDR3 sequence is CASSPDRAGYEQYF. CDR3 sequence (DNA): TGTGCCAGCAGCCCGGACAGGGCCGGATACGAGCAGTACTTC.

The chain has TRBV4-1 and TRBJ1-5; 9 nucleotides agree with TRBD1. The CDR3 contains 15 residues. Germline V gene sequence: CDR1 MGHRA, CDR2 YSYEKL. The trim removed 4 bases at V and 0 bases at J, leaving 1 base unmatched. CDR3 DNA sequence: TGCGCCAGCAGCCCGGACAGGGGTAGCAATCAGCCCCAGCATTTT. Translating gives CASSPDRGSNQPQHF.

V gene TRBV5-5 combines with J gene TRBJ1-6, with D unclear. This CDR3 comprises 17 residues. Germline CDR1 reads SGHKS; CDR2 reads YYEKEE (reference sequence). The V end was cut by 4 bases, the J end by 7 bases, with 21 bases between. CDR3 in amino acids: CASSPFGQLRVNSPLHF. The CDR3 bases are TGTGCCAGCAGCCCCTTCGGTCAACTACGAGTAAATTCACCCCTCCACTTT.

V usage is TRBV5-1 and J usage is TRBJ1-1; 11 nucleotides line up with TRBD1. The V gene's germline CDR1 is SGHRS and CDR2 YFSETQ. Germline trimming cut 3 bases from V and 3 bases from J; bases unmatched to any gene: 7. The CDR3 loop spans 16 amino acids. The CDR3 nucleotides are TGCGCCAGCAGCTGGAGGACAGGGGGCCTTGACACTGAAGCTTTCTTT. Translated: CASSWRTGGLDTEAFF.

The J gene is TRBJ2-5, the V gene TRBV19; 9 bases are a match to TRBD1. CDR3 size: 14 residues. J gave up 1 base and V 5 bases, and 2 bases lay outside the gene matches. Germline CDR1 reads LNHDA; CDR2 reads SQIVND (reference sequence). The CDR3 spells CASSPTGGQETQYF. The CDR3, as DNA: TGTGCCAGTAGTCCGACAGGGGGCCAAGAGACCCAGTACTTC. The full variable domain, completed using reference TRBV19 and TRBJ2-5, is DGGITQSPKYLFRKEGQNVTLSCEQNLNHDAMYWYRQDPGQGLRLIYYSQIVNDFQKGDIAEGYSVSREKKESFPLTVTSAQKNPTAFYLCASSPTGGQETQYFGPGTRLLVL.

CDR3 sequence reads: CASSFSGSGYTEAFF. In nucleotides, the CDR3 is TGTGCCAGCAGCTTTAGTGGGTCAGGGTACACTGAAGCTTTCTTT. The chain links TRBV7-9 to TRBJ1-1; perhaps TRBD1 as D (5 bases). CDR1 and CDR2 from the germline V gene are SEHNR and FQNEAQ (reference sequence). Between the trimmed V and J ends, which lost 3 bases and 3 bases, there was a span of 14 bases. This CDR3 has 15 amino acids.

The chain combines TRBV7-2 with TRBJ1-5; D uncertain. V dropped 2 bases and J dropped 0 bases, with 11 bases sitting between them. CDR1 is SGHTA and CDR2 is FQGNSA in the germline V gene. This CDR3 region has 16 residues. In DNA form, the CDR3 reads TGTGCCAGCAGCTTAATGTCCCCCAATAGCAATCAGCCCCAGCATTTT. It specifies CASSLMSPNSNQPQHF.